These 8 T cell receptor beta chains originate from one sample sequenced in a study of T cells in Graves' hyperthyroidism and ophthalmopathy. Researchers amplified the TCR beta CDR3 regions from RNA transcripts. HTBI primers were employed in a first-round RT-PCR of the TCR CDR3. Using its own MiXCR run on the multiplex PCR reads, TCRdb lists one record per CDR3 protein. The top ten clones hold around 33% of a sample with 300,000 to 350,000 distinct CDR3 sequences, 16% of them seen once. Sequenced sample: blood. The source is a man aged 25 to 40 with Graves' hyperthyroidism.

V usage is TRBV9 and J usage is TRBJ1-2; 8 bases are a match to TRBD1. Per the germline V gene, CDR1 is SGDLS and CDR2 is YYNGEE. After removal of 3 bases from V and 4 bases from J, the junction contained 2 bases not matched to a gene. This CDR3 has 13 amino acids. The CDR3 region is CASSGQGSYGYTF. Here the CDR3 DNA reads TGTGCCAGCAGCGGACAGGGGAGCTATGGCTACACCTTC.

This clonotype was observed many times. DNA for the CDR3: TGTGCCACCAGCAGTGTACTAGCGGGAGGTGAGCAGTTCTTC. This gives the protein CATSSVLAGGEQFF. The chain combines TRBV15 with TRBJ2-1, with 12 positions matching TRBD2. Germline loops: CDR1 LNHNV, CDR2 YYDKDF (reference sequence). This CDR3 region has 14 residues. J was trimmed by 9 bases and V by 3 bases; bases with no gene match: 3.

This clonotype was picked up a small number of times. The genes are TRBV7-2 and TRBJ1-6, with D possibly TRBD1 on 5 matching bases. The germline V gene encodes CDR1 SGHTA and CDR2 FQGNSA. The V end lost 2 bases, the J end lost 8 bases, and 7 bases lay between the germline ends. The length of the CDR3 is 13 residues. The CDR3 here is CASSLTGDSPLHF. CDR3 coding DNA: TGTGCCAGCAGCTTAACAGGCGATTCACCCCTCCACTTT.

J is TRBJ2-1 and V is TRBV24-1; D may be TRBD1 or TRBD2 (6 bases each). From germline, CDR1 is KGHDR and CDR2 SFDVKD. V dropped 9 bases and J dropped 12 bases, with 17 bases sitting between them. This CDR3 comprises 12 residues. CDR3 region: CATGVSGARQFF. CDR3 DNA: TGTGCCACCGGGGTCTCGGGGGCCCGGCAGTTCTTC.

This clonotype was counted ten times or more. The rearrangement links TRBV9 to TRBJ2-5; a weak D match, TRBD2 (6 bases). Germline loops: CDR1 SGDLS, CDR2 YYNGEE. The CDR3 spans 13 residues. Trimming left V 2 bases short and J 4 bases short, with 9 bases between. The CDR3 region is CASSVVEGETQYF. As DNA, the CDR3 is TGTGCCAGCAGCGTGGTGGAGGGAGAGACCCAGTACTTC.

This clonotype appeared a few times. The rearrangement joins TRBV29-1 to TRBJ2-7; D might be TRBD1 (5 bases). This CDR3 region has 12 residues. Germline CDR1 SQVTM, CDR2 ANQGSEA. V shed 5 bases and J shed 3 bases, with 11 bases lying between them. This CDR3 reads CSVRTFSYEQYF. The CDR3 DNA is TGCAGCGTTCGGACATTTAGCTACGAGCAGTACTTC.

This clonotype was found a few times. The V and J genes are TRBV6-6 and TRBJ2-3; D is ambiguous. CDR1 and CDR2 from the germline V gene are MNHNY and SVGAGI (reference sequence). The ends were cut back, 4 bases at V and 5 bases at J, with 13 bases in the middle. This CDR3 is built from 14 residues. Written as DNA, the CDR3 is TGTGCCAGCAGTTCGGTCCAGAATGTAGATACGCAGTATTTT. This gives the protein CASSSVQNVDTQYF.

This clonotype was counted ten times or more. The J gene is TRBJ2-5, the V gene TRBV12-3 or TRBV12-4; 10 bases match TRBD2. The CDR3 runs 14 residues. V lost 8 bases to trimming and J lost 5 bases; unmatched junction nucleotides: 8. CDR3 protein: CASLLAGEGETQYF. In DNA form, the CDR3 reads TGTGCCAGCCTCCTAGCGGGAGAGGGGGAGACCCAGTACTTC.